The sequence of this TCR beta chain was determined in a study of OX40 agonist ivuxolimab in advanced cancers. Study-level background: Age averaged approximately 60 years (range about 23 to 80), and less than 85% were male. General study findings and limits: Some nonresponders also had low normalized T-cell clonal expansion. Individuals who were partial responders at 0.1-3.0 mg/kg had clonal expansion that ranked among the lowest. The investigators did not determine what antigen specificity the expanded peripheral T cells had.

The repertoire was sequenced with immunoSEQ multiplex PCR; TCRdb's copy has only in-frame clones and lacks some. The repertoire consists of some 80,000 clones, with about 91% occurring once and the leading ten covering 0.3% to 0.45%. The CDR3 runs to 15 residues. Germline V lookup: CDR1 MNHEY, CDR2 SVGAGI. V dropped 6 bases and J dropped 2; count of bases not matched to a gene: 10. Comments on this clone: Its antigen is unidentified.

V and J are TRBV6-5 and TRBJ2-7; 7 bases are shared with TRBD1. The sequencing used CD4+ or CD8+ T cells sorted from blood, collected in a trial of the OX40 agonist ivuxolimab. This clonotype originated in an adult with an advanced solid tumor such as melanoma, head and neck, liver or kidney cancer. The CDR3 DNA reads TGTGCCAGCAGGGGTACCGGGACAGCAACCTACGAGCAGTACTTC. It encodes CASRGTGTATYEQYF.